A selection of T cell receptor beta chains follows, all from one sample in a study of neoadjuvant anti-PD-1 for oral cavity cancer. The repertoire was sequenced with immunoSEQ multiplex PCR; TCRdb's copy has only in-frame clones and lacks some. The data show some 14,000 clones, 75% seen once. The specimen comprised PBMCs, sampled after nivolumab (anti-PD-1) treatment. The receptors were gathered from a person aged 35 to 85 with oral cavity squamous cell carcinoma. CDR3s include the opening cysteine and the closing phenylalanine or tryptophan. The D gene is left open where the match is weak. Not all rows give a size; the values are once, few, many and, for expanded clones, a class.

>TRBJ1-4|few|.|TRBV19
CASSASGRVTNEKLFF
TGTGCCAGTAGTGCCAGCGGCAGGGTGACTAATGAAAAACTGTTTTTT
>TRBJ2-3|.|TRBD1|TRBV5-5
CASSFSAGQVFTDTQYF
TGTGCCAGCAGCTTTTCTGCGGGACAGGTTTTCACAGATACGCAGTATTTT
>TRBJ2-7|.|.|TRBV28
CASSSQGWNAGEQYF
TGTGCCAGCAGTTCCCAAGGATGGAACGCGGGGGAGCAGTACTTC
>TRBJ2-5|.|.|TRBV4-1
CASSQVAGFKTQYF
TGCGCCAGCAGCCAAGTGGCCGGGTTTAAAACTCAGTACTTC
>TRBJ1-1|.|TRBD1|TRBV7-8
CASSLAGGRNTEAFF
TGTGCCAGCAGCTTAGCAGGGGGCAGGAACACTGAAGCTTTCTTT
>TRBJ2-1|few|TRBD1|TRBV19
CASSASRDRGRDEQFF
TGTGCCAGTAGTGCGAGCCGGGACAGGGGCAGGGATGAGCAGTTCTTC
>TRBJ2-7|.|.|TRBV29-1
CSVGMDSPYEQYF
TGCAGCGTTGGGATGGACAGCCCCTACGAGCAGTACTTC
>TRBJ2-5|.|TRBD1|TRBV5-6
CASSSRDRGPETQYF
TGTGCCAGCAGCTCTAGGGACAGGGGGCCGGAGACCCAGTACTTC
>TRBJ1-5|few|.|TRBV11-2
CASSINRGNQPQHF
TGTGCCAGCAGCATCAACAGGGGCAATCAGCCCCAGCATTTT
>TRBJ2-2|.|TRBD1|TRBV5-6
CASSRSGGSGTKNTGELFF
TGTGCCAGCAGCAGATCAGGGGGAAGTGGGACCAAGAACACCGGGGAGCTGTTTTTT
>TRBJ2-1|.|.|TRBV6-1
CASKVAEYNEQFF
TGTGCCAGCAAGGTGGCAGAATACAATGAGCAGTTCTTC
>TRBJ2-3|.|TRBD1|TRBV18
CASSPPGQGRRDTQYF
TGTGCCAGCTCACCCCCGGGACAGGGGCGCCGAGATACGCAGTATTTT
>TRBJ2-3|.|.|TRBV5-5
CASSSGGTDTQYF
TGTGCCAGCAGTTCTGGGGGCACAGATACGCAGTATTTT
>TRBJ1-4|.|.|TRBV11-2
CASSAGTSTNEKLFF
TGTGCCAGCAGCGCCGGGACTTCAACTAATGAAAAACTGTTTTTT
>TRBJ2-3|.|.|TRBV29-1
CSAATGGTTDTQYF
TGCAGCGCAGCGACAGGCGGGACCACAGATACGCAGTATTTT
>TRBJ2-4|.|TRBD1|TRBV10-3
CAISMGDRGKNIQYF
TGTGCCATCAGTATGGGGGACAGGGGTAAAAACATTCAGTACTTC
>TRBJ2-1|.|.|TRBV7-9
CASSFGGPRANEQFF
TGTGCCAGCAGCTTTGGGGGACCAAGGGCCAATGAGCAGTTCTTC
>TRBJ2-6|once|.|TRBV28
CASSLYLSGANVLTF
TGTGCCAGCAGTTTATATCTCTCTGGGGCCAACGTCCTGACTTTC
>TRBJ2-5|.|TRBD2|TRBV4-1
CASSQGLSSGKETQYF
TGCGCCAGCAGCCAGGGTCTGTCTAGCGGGAAAGAGACCCAGTACTTC
>TRBJ2-1|.|TRBD2|TRBV11-2
CASSLAGGPYEQFF
TGTGCCAGCAGCTTAGCGGGGGGGCCTTATGAGCAGTTCTTC
>TRBJ1-1|once|.|TRBV30
CAWSIGNTEAFF
TGTGCCTGGAGTATTGGGAACACTGAAGCTTTCTTT
>TRBJ2-7|.|.|TRBV18
CASSPRDRSSYEQYF
TGTGCCAGCTCACCCCGGGACCGAAGCTCCTACGAGCAGTACTTC
>TRBJ1-4|.|.|TRBV5-6
CASSTIRAATNEKLFF
TGTGCCAGCAGCACTATTAGGGCAGCAACTAATGAAAAACTGTTTTTT
>TRBJ2-5|.|TRBD2|TRBV10-3
CAIKAGGFQETQYF
TGTGCCATCAAAGCGGGAGGATTCCAAGAGACCCAGTACTTC
>TRBJ2-1|.|TRBD1|TRBV2
CASSADRGLYNEQFF
TGTGCCAGCAGCGCCGACAGGGGACTCTACAATGAGCAGTTCTTC
>TRBJ1-5|once|TRBD1|TRBV28
CASSWTGGDQPQHF
TGTGCCAGCAGTTGGACAGGGGGGGATCAGCCCCAGCATTTT
>TRBJ2-7|.|TRBD1|TRBV4-1
CASSQGTTGVYEQYF
TGCGCCAGCAGCCAAGGCACAACAGGGGTGTACGAGCAGTACTTC
>TRBJ2-3|.|TRBD2|TRBV4-2
CASRGVREGTDTQYF
TGTGCCAGCAGGGGGGTGAGGGAGGGGACAGATACGCAGTATTTT
>TRBJ1-2|.|.|TRBV9
CASSDRATGYTF
TGTGCCAGCAGCGACAGGGCAACTGGCTACACCTTC
>TRBJ1-5|.|.|TRBV12-5
CASGLVVGVRNQPQHF
TGTGCTAGTGGTTTGGTCGTGGGGGTTCGAAATCAGCCCCAGCATTTT
>TRBJ1-2|.|.|TRBV6-5
CASINPGGNYGYTF
TGTGCCAGCATCAATCCGGGGGGGAACTATGGCTACACCTTC
>TRBJ1-1|.|.|TRBV6-1
CASSVAQNTEAFF
TGTGCCAGCAGTGTAGCTCAGAACACTGAAGCTTTCTTT
>TRBJ1-2|.|TRBD1|TRBV4-1
CASSQVHTGGNYGYTF
TGCGCCAGCAGCCAAGTACATACAGGGGGCAACTATGGCTACACCTTC
>TRBJ1-5|.|.|TRBV6-1
CASSEVDSNQPQHF
TGTGCCAGCAGTGAAGTGGACAGCAATCAGCCCCAGCATTTT
>TRBJ1-4|.|.|TRBV7-2
CASCKGKRSRATNEKLFF
TGTGCCAGCTGTAAGGGGAAAAGAAGTAGGGCAACTAATGAAAAACTGTTTTTT
>TRBJ2-7|.|TRBD2|TRBV5-6
CASSLRAGGPRYEQYF
TGTGCCAGTAGCTTGCGAGCGGGAGGGCCGAGATACGAGCAGTACTTC
>TRBJ1-2|.|.|TRBV2
CASSAWRGYTF
TGTGCCAGCAGTGCATGGAGGGGCTACACCTTC
>TRBJ1-3|.|.|TRBV11-1
CASSFDRQGSGNTIYF
TGTGCCAGCAGCTTCGACCGGCAGGGGAGTGGAAACACCATATATTTT
>TRBJ2-6|.|.|TRBV19
CASSMETRVAGANVLTF
TGTGCCAGTAGTATGGAGACTCGGGTGGCTGGGGCCAACGTCCTGACTTTC
>TRBJ2-1|.|.|TRBV5-1
CASSLAGSSYNEQFF
TGCGCCAGCAGCTTGGCGGGGAGCTCCTACAATGAGCAGTTCTTC
>TRBJ2-7|few|.|TRBV18
CASSPRIGDEQYF
TGTGCCAGCTCACCACGGATCGGAGACGAGCAGTACTTC
>TRBJ1-2|.|.|TRBV11-2
CASSLDLLVSGGGYTF
TGTGCCAGCAGCTTAGATCTATTGGTTTCGGGGGGCGGCTACACCTTC
>TRBJ2-1|.|TRBD2|TRBV15
CATSRDTSGAYNEQFF
TGTGCCACCAGCAGGGACACTAGCGGGGCTTACAATGAGCAGTTCTTC
>TRBJ2-7|.|TRBD1|TRBV6-5
CASSYDRGYEQYF
TGTGCCAGCAGTTATGACAGGGGTTACGAGCAGTACTTC
>TRBJ1-2|few|TRBD1|TRBV29-1
CSVAPLGTGGGYTF
TGCAGCGTTGCTCCCCTAGGGACAGGGGGAGGCTACACCTTC
>TRBJ2-1|.|.|TRBV7-7
CASSLSGSNEQFF
TGTGCTAGCAGCTTATCAGGGTCCAATGAGCAGTTCTTC
>TRBJ1-3|.|.|TRBV7-6
CASSSQQGGNSGNTIYF
TGTGCCAGCAGCTCACAACAGGGAGGAAACTCTGGAAACACCATATATTTT